This TCR beta chain originates from a study of CD8 T cells in ankylosing spondylitis. Study-level findings and limits: There was a TCR beta motif, made of several highly homologous variants, that appeared characteristic of ankylosing spondylitis blood.

This clonotype was observed a few times. Its antigen is not known. TCRdb reprocessed the 5' RACE reads with MiXCR, giving one entry per CDR3 protein. The data contain more than 650,000 distinct CDR3 sequences, 12% of them seen just once; the ten biggest clones take up approximately 0.5%. This receptor was obtained from a male donor with ankylosing spondylitis. The sample taken for sequencing was blood, either unsorted or a sorted T cell fraction (not recorded which).

The CDR3 DNA follows: TGTGCCAGCAGTTACGACGGACCGGGGGGGCATTTT. Translated: CASSYDGPGGHF. The chain links TRBV6-6 to TRBJ1-5; D perhaps matches TRBD1 (5 bases). The ends were cut back, 2 bases at V and 15 bases at J, with 14 bases in the middle. The CDR3 runs to 12 residues. Germline CDR1 reads MNHNY; CDR2 reads SVGAGI (reference sequence).